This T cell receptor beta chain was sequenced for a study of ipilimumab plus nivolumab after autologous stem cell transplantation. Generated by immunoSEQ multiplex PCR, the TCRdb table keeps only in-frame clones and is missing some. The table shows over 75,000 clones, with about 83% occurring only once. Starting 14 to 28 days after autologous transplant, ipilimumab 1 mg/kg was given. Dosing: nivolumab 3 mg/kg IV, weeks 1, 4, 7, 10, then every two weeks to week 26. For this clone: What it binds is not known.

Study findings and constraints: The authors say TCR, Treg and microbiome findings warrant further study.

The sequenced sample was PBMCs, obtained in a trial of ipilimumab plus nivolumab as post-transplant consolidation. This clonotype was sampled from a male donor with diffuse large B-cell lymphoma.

In nucleotides, the CDR3 is TGTGCCAGCAGCTCCGCGGTGGCTGCCACCGGGGAGCTGTTTTTT. Residues: CASSSAVAATGELFF. This chain uses TRBV11-2 with TRBJ2-2, with D hard to call. This CDR3 spans 15 amino acids. The V gene lost 4 bases and the J gene lost 4 bases, with 13 bases spanning the gap. CDR1 is SGHAT and CDR2 is FQNNGV in the germline V gene.